The 17 T cell receptor beta chains reported below all come from one sample, sequenced in a study of cytotoxic CD8 clonotypes in ibrutinib-treated CLL. The table came from immunoSEQ multiplex PCR; TCRdb's copy has only in-frame clones and leaves some out. Among 150,000 to 250,000 clones, over 55% were seen once, and the ten largest hold 13%. The input for sequencing was PBMCs, taken after 24 months of ibrutinib treatment. The receptors shown here come from a human donor with chronic lymphocytic leukemia.

The genes are TRBV6-1 and TRBJ2-6, with D uncertain. This CDR3 comprises 15 residues. Trimming took 3 bases from V and 0 from J, leaving 6 bases between them. In germline, CDR1 is MNHNS, CDR2 SASEGT. The CDR3 DNA is TGTGCCAGCAGTGATGGGCTCTCTGGGGCCAACGTCCTGACTTTC. The encoded protein is CASSDGLSGANVLTF.

V gene TRBV4-2 combines with J gene TRBJ2-3; 7 positions agree with TRBD1. The CDR3 spans 16 residues. The V segment lost 0 bases and the J segment 4 bases; nucleotides outside the gene matches: 7. Germline-derived CDR1 and CDR2 are LGHNA and YNFKEQ. The CDR3 sequence is CASSQDGWTGADTQYF. The CDR3 nucleotides read TGTGCCAGCAGCCAAGATGGCTGGACAGGAGCAGATACGCAGTATTTT.

Only a few counts were recorded for this clone. This sequence joins TRBV19 and TRBJ2-2, with 7 bases identical to TRBD2. Germline V gives CDR1 LNHDA, CDR2 SQIVND (reference sequence). The CDR3 extends over 14 amino acids. With V trimmed by 9 bases and J by 2 bases, 6 bases remained unmatched. The CDR3 spells CASRKAGNTGELFF. CDR3 DNA sequence: TGTGCCAGCCGCAAAGCGGGAAACACCGGGGAGCTGTTTTTT.

This chain joins TRBV5-1 and TRBJ1-1; D is ambiguous. The CDR3 totals 13 residues. Germline V gives CDR1 SGHRS, CDR2 YFSETQ. Trimming removed 0 bases at V and 4 bases at J, with 7 bases between. In nucleotides, the CDR3 is TGCGCCAGCAGCTTGGCGCAGAGCACTGAAGCTTTCTTT. It codes for CASSLAQSTEAFF.

The rearrangement uses TRBV11-3 and TRBJ2-2, with D possibly matching TRBD2 (6 bases). From germline, CDR1 is SGHNT and CDR2 YENEEA. The V end lost 1 base, the J end lost 3 bases, and 6 bases lay between the germline ends. There are 14 residues in the CDR3. The CDR3 reads CASSLAGDTGELFF. The CDR3 DNA reads as TGTGCCAGCAGCTTAGCGGGGGACACCGGGGAGCTGTTTTTT.

This clone was picked up one time. V and J are TRBV6-5 and TRBJ2-1, with 10 bases fitting TRBD2. The CDR3 extends over 15 amino acids. V lost 6 bases and J lost 4; bases outside the gene matches: 6. Germline V gene sequence: CDR1 MNHEY, CDR2 SVGAGI. The CDR3 sequence: CASSQASGSYNEQFF. In DNA form, the CDR3 reads TGTGCCAGCAGCCAAGCTAGCGGGAGTTACAATGAGCAGTTCTTC.

This clone showed up just once. The chain links TRBV2 to TRBJ2-4; D gene ambiguous. The CDR3 has 14 amino acids. V lost 5 bases to trimming and J lost 0 bases, with 8 bases between them. CDR1 and CDR2 (germline): SNHLY, FYNNEI. CDR3 sequence reads: CASSRVIAKNIQYF. CDR3 DNA sequence: TGTGCCAGCAGTCGGGTGATAGCCAAAAACATTCAGTACTTC.

This clone turned up a few times. The chain couples TRBV9 to TRBJ1-2, with 11 bases identical to TRBD1. V trimming: 7 bases; J trimming: 4 bases; junction bases outside the gene matches: 12. CDR3 length equals 16 residues. CDR1 is SGDLS and CDR2 is YYNGEE in the germline V gene. This chain's CDR3 is CASSPIGTGGSYGYTF. The CDR3 nucleotides are TGTGCCAGCTCGCCTATCGGGACAGGGGGAAGCTATGGCTACACCTTC.

This chain joins TRBV19 and TRBJ1-4, with 8 bases matching TRBD1. V lost 7 bases and J lost 0; bases outside the gene matches: 7. Germline V lookup: CDR1 LNHDA, CDR2 SQIVND (reference sequence). This CDR3 is built from 16 residues. CDR3 bases: TGTGCCAGTAAGGACAGGGCACTAGCAACTAATGAAAAACTGTTTTTT. It yields the protein CASKDRALATNEKLFF.

The chain is built from TRBV5-1 and TRBJ1-4; D is unresolved. This CDR3 spans 16 amino acids. The ends were cut back, 5 bases at V and 0 bases at J, with 14 bases in the middle. Germline V gene lookup returns CDR1 SGHRS and CDR2 YFSETQ. CDR3 residues: CASRFGRPATNEKLFF. The CDR3 DNA follows: TGCGCCAGCAGATTTGGACGCCCTGCAACTAATGAAAAACTGTTTTTT.

V usage is TRBV11-2 and J usage is TRBJ2-3, with 12 bases identical to TRBD2. The ends lost 1 base at V and 4 bases at J; junction bases unmatched: 12. The germline V gene has CDR1 SGHAT and CDR2 FQNNGV. The CDR3 loop spans 19 amino acids. The CDR3 DNA is TGTGCCAGCAGCTTAGTGTCGGCGACTAGCGGGAGTTGGGCAGATACGCAGTATTTT. Amino acids: CASSLVSATSGSWADTQYF.

The gene calls are TRBV20-1 and TRBJ2-1; D uncertain. Per germline, CDR1 DFQATT and CDR2 SNEGSKA (reference sequence). The CDR3 sequence is 11 residues long. Trimming removed 5 bases from V and 8 bases from J, with 10 bases in between. Written as DNA, the CDR3 is TGCAGTGCTGAAAACCCCGATGAGCAGTTCTTC. Residues: CSAENPDEQFF.

This sequence joins TRBV16 and TRBJ2-1; D might be TRBD1 (6 bases). Trimming cost V 2 bases and J 7 bases, with 15 bases left between them. Germline V gene sequence: CDR1 KGHSY, CDR2 FQNENV. This CDR3 has 15 residues. The DNA of the CDR3 is TGTGCCAGCAGCCAAAGGACAGTTTTTTCGAATGAGCAGTTCTTC. Protein: CASSQRTVFSNEQFF.

This sequence joins TRBV6-6 and TRBJ1-2, with TRBD1 as a possible D gene (5 bases). CDR3 size: 13 residues. Germline CDR1 reads MNHNY; CDR2 reads SVGAGI (reference sequence). V was clipped by 0 bases and J by 7 bases, with 9 bases between them. DNA of the CDR3: TGTGCCAGCAGTTACTCTGGGGCAGGTGGCTACACCTTC. Translating gives CASSYSGAGGYTF.

The chain links TRBV7-8 to TRBJ2-2; D perhaps matches TRBD2 (6 bases). CDR3 length: 16 residues. Germline assignment: CDR1 SGHVS and CDR2 FQNEAQ. Trimming took off 4 bases at V and 5 bases at J, with 17 bases between the two ends. The CDR3 is CASSSSSGSGTGELFF. In DNA form, the CDR3 reads TGTGCCAGCAGCTCTAGCTCCGGGAGTGGTACCGGGGAGCTGTTTTTT. Looking up the rest from reference TRBV7-8 and TRBJ2-2 gives the full variable domain: GAGVSQSPRYKVAKRGQDVALRCDPISGHVSLFWYQQALGQGPEFLTYFQNEAQLDKSGLPSDRFFAERPEGSVSTLKIQRTQQEDSAVYLCASSSSSGSGTGELFFGEGSRLTVL.

Written as DNA, the CDR3 is TGTGCCAGCAGCGTAGCCGGGAGTCCCCACAATGAGCAGTTCTTC. This sequence encodes CASSVAGSPHNEQFF. The rearrangement links TRBV9 to TRBJ2-1; a weak D match, TRBD2 (6 bases). CDR3 length: 15 residues. V was trimmed by 0 bases and J by 5 bases, leaving 12 bases between them. Germline V gene data show CDR1 as SGDLS and CDR2 as YYNGEE.

This sequence joins TRBV27 and TRBJ2-7, with D tentatively TRBD1 (5 bases). From germline, CDR1 is MNHEY and CDR2 SMNVEV (reference sequence). The CDR3 covers 13 residues. Trimming pared 4 bases from V and 6 bases from J, leaving 13 bases between. CDR3 DNA sequence: TGTGCCAGCAGTTGGGGCCCGACAATCGAGCAGTACTTC. Its protein product is CASSWGPTIEQYF.